Presented here are 23 T cell receptor beta chains from one specimen sequenced in a study of CD8+ T cells in alopecia areata. RNA extraction and reverse transcription yielded cDNA as sequencing template. TCRdb's table, derived via immunoSEQ multiplex PCR, lists solely in-frame clones and lacks some. The data contain 150,000 to 200,000 clones, less than 80% of them singletons. Source: CD8+ T cells sorted from blood, taken at week 0. Receptors originate from a human donor with alopecia areata.

The chain links TRBV6-5 to TRBJ2-5; D not resolved. The CDR3 covers 12 residues. With 4 bases removed from V and 5 bases from J, the gap between germline ends came to 8 bases. The germline V gene encodes CDR1 MNHEY and CDR2 SVGAGI. As DNA, the CDR3 is TGTGCCAGCAGTTCTCAGATGGAGACCCAGTACTTC. This translates into CASSSQMETQYF.

The chain employs TRBV29-1 and TRBJ1-1, with D hard to call. Germline V lookup: CDR1 SQVTM, CDR2 ANQGSEA. Trimming removed 2 bases at V and 0 bases at J, with 7 bases between. This CDR3 contains 13 residues. The CDR3 DNA follows: TGCAGCGTTGAATTTTTGATGAACACTGAAGCTTTCTTT. This sequence encodes CSVEFLMNTEAFF.

The V and J genes are TRBV18 and TRBJ2-3, with no clear D. Germline lookup yields CDR1 KGHSH and CDR2 LQKENI. The V end lost 4 bases, the J end lost 2 bases, and 16 bases lay between the germline ends. The CDR3 contains 16 residues. The CDR3 spells CASSLIELGSTDTQYF. In DNA, the CDR3 is TGTGCCAGCTCACTAATAGAGCTAGGTTCCACAGATACGCAGTATTTT.

This sequence joins TRBV4-1 and TRBJ2-3; D remains unclear. CDR1 and CDR2 from the germline V gene are MGHRA and YSYEKL. The CDR3 spans 12 residues. Trimming removed 0 bases at V and 7 bases at J, with 5 bases between. Here the CDR3 DNA reads TGCGCCAGCAGCCAAGATGCGAATACGCAGTATTTT. Protein: CASSQDANTQYF.

The rearrangement uses TRBV30 and TRBJ2-5; 8 bases align to TRBD1. The junction had 14 bases not matched to a gene; V was cut back by 3 bases and J by 14 bases. The CDR3 has 13 residues. CDR1 is GTSNPN and CDR2 is SVGIG in the germline V gene (reference sequence). CDR3 sequence: CAWSDRRTGPIYF. The CDR3 nucleotides are TGTGCCTGGAGCGATCGCCGGACAGGGCCAATTTACTTC.

The genes are TRBV4-1 and TRBJ2-1; 11 nucleotides agree with TRBD2. Germline V CDR1 and CDR2: MGHRA, YSYEKL. The CDR3 runs 15 residues. V was pared by 3 bases and J by 10 bases, with 8 bases of the junction left unmatched. The CDR3 nucleotides read TGCGCCAGCAGCCATAGTAGCGGGGGGGCCAGGGAGCAGTTCTTC. Protein: CASSHSSGGAREQFF.

The V and J genes are TRBV6-6 and TRBJ2-3, with D perhaps TRBD1 or TRBD2 (6 bases each). The germline gives CDR1 MNHNY, CDR2 SVGAGI (reference sequence). CDR3 length: 16 residues. Between the trimmed V and J ends, which lost 4 bases and 0 bases, there was a span of 14 bases. Here the CDR3 reads CASSSWRDTSTDTQYF. The CDR3 DNA sequence: TGTGCCAGCAGTTCGTGGCGGGACACAAGCACAGATACGCAGTATTTT.

The rearrangement uses TRBV29-1 and TRBJ1-5; 10 positions agree with TRBD1. This CDR3 is built from 14 residues. Germline CDR1 is SQVTM and CDR2 is ANQGSEA. V lost 4 bases, J lost 2 bases, and 2 bases stayed unmatched. CDR3 in DNA: TGCAGCGTTGCGACAGGGGGCGGCAATCAGCCCCAGCATTTT. It encodes CSVATGGGNQPQHF.

The gene calls are TRBV10-3 and TRBJ2-1; D might be TRBD1 (6 bases). V was cut by 6 bases and J by 5 bases, with 17 bases left in between. The length of the CDR3 is 15 residues. In germline, CDR1 is ENHRY, CDR2 SYGVKD. The chain's CDR3 is CAIREGGDPNNEQFF. DNA of the CDR3: TGTGCCATCAGAGAAGGGGGAGACCCTAACAATGAGCAGTTCTTC.

The chain recombines TRBV18 with TRBJ1-6; TRBD1 is a possible D gene (5 bases). The CDR3 sequence is 15 residues long. V was cut by 3 bases and J by 7 bases, with 13 bases left in between. Looked up from germline, CDR1 is KGHSH and CDR2 is LQKENI. CDR3 sequence: CASSPFRDQNSPLHF. The CDR3 DNA reads as TGTGCCAGCTCACCGTTTAGGGACCAGAATTCACCCCTCCACTTT.

In its sample, this clone was seen a few times. This chain connects TRBV5-6 to TRBJ2-1, with D perhaps being TRBD1 or TRBD2 (6 bases each). The CDR3 runs 12 residues. Between the trimmed V and J ends, which lost 4 bases and 9 bases, there was a span of 11 bases. Germline CDR1 and CDR2: SGHDT and YYEEEE. DNA of the CDR3: TGTGCCAGCAGCGTGGGGGGCGGTGAGCAGTTCTTC. As protein: CASSVGGGEQFF.

The J gene is TRBJ2-2, the V gene TRBV7-9, with D possibly TRBD1 on 6 matching bases. The CDR3 spans 14 residues. Trimming pared 6 bases from V and 4 bases from J, leaving 12 bases between. In germline, CDR1 is SEHNR, CDR2 FQNEAQ (reference sequence). This chain's CDR3 is CASRPTGPTGELFF. The CDR3, as DNA: TGTGCCAGCAGACCAACAGGGCCCACCGGGGAGCTGTTTTTT. The entire variable domain, with the rest obtained from reference TRBV7-9 and TRBJ2-2, is as follows: DTGVSQNPRHKITKRGQNVTFRCDPISEHNRLYWYRQTLGQGPEFLTYFQNEAQLEKSRLLSDRFSAERPKGSFSTLEIQRTEQGDSAMYLCASRPTGPTGELFFGEGSRLTVL.

The genes are TRBV7-9 and TRBJ2-5, with 11 bases lining up with TRBD2. The CDR3 has 17 amino acids. From germline, CDR1 is SEHNR and CDR2 FQNEAQ (reference sequence). Unmatched junction bases numbered 8, after V lost 5 bases and J lost 0 bases. The CDR3, as DNA: TGTGCCAGCAGCGGAAGTTTGGGACTAGCGGACCAAGAGACCCAGTACTTC. This codes for CASSGSLGLADQETQYF.

The DNA of the CDR3 is TGCAGCGTCCAGGCGACCGGTGAAAAACTGTTTTTT. Residues: CSVQATGEKLFF. This rearrangement joins TRBV29-1 to TRBJ1-4; no firm D call. CDR3 length: 12 residues. The V gene's germline CDR1 is SQVTM and CDR2 ANQGSEA. V was clipped by 6 bases and J by 7 bases, with 12 bases between them. Based on the CDR3 plus reference TRBV29-1 and TRBJ1-4, the full variable domain is SAVISQKPSRDICQRGTSLTIQCQVDSQVTMMFWYRQQPGQSLTLIATANQGSEATYESGFVIDKFPISRPNLTFSTLTVSNMSPEDSSIYLCSVQATGEKLFFGSGTQLSVL.

The chain combines TRBV7-9 with TRBJ2-7, with 13 nucleotides matching TRBD2. V gave up 5 bases and J gave up 6 bases; unmatched junction bases: 13. Per the germline V gene, CDR1 is SEHNR and CDR2 is FQNEAQ (reference sequence). The length of the CDR3 is 17 residues. CDR3 in DNA: TGTGCCAGCAGCCCAGGGACTAGCGGGGTCGCGTCGAGCGAGCAGTACTTC. This translates into CASSPGTSGVASSEQYF.

The rearrangement joins TRBV4-1 to TRBJ2-7, with 8 positions matching TRBD2. CDR3 length: 15 amino acids. With 1 base clipped from V and 3 bases from J, the junction kept 5 bases outside the gene matches. The V gene's germline CDR1 is MGHRA and CDR2 YSYEKL. The CDR3: CASSQGVAGYYEQYF. Written as DNA, the CDR3 is TGCGCCAGCAGCCAAGGAGTAGCGGGGTACTACGAGCAGTACTTC.

The chain carries TRBV19 and TRBJ1-1, with D unclear. Germline CDR1 is LNHDA and CDR2 is SQIVND (reference sequence). Trimming took off 7 bases at V and 5 bases at J, with 11 bases between the two ends. The CDR3 loop spans 12 amino acids. This chain's CDR3 is CASNGGGTEAFF. The CDR3 nucleotides are TGTGCCAGTAATGGTGGTGGGACTGAAGCTTTCTTT.

V usage is TRBV13 and J usage is TRBJ2-5, with a weak D call TRBD1 (5 bases). The CDR3 runs 11 residues. The V end was cut by 2 bases, the J end by 7 bases, with 5 bases between. The germline CDR1 and CDR2 sequences are PRHDT and FYEKMQ (reference sequence). This chain's CDR3 is CASSLQGTQYF. CDR3 in DNA: TGTGCCAGCAGCTTACAGGGGACCCAGTACTTC.

This chain joins TRBV9 and TRBJ1-5, with D perhaps matching TRBD1 (6 bases). The CDR3 consists of 14 residues. Trimming pared 0 bases from V and 3 bases from J, leaving 7 bases between. Germline V gene sequence: CDR1 SGDLS, CDR2 YYNGEE. The CDR3 DNA follows: TGTGCCAGCAGCGTAGGACAGGCCAATCAGCCCCAGCATTTT. Translating it yields CASSVGQANQPQHF.

This clone was detected only a few times. J is TRBJ1-1 and V is TRBV29-1; D not certain. Germline assignment: CDR1 SQVTM and CDR2 ANQGSEA. CDR3 length: 12 amino acids. V was cut by 0 bases and J by 6 bases, with 8 bases left in between. CDR3 DNA sequence: TGCAGCGTTGAAGATCCCCGGTCTGAAGCTTTCTTT. Its protein product is CSVEDPRSEAFF.

V gene TRBV4-1 combines with J gene TRBJ2-1; 15 nucleotides agree with TRBD2. Germline V gene lookup returns CDR1 MGHRA and CDR2 YSYEKL. This CDR3 region has 16 residues. The junction had 2 bases not matched to a gene; V was cut back by 3 bases and J by 5 bases. CDR3 coding DNA: TGCGCCAGCAGCCAGAGGACTAGCGGGGGGGACAATGAGCAGTTCTTC. It translates to CASSQRTSGGDNEQFF.

This chain connects TRBV14 to TRBJ2-7; TRBD1 matches 10 bases. The CDR3 runs 16 residues. The ends lost 0 bases at V and 5 bases at J; junction bases unmatched: 7. Germline V CDR1 and CDR2: SGHDN, FVKESK. CDR3 in amino acids: CASSQDWGTGVHEQYF. In DNA form, the CDR3 reads TGTGCCAGCAGCCAAGATTGGGGGACAGGGGTCCACGAGCAGTACTTC.

This clone was seen a few times. The chain combines TRBV19 with TRBJ2-2, with no clear D. The germline V gene has CDR1 LNHDA and CDR2 SQIVND (reference sequence). Deletions cut 3 bases from V and 0 bases from J, with 8 bases between. The CDR3 loop spans 15 amino acids. The CDR3 coding sequence is TGTGCCAGTAGTATTTATGTGGCGAACACCGGGGAGCTGTTTTTT. Its protein product is CASSIYVANTGELFF.